The next 13 T cell receptor beta chains were all read from a single sample in a study of identifying expanded T cells in peripheral blood. The protocol was immunoSEQ multiplex PCR, while the TCRdb copy is restricted to in-frame clones and leaves out a portion. The table has 95,000 to 100,000 clones, around 88% seen once; the top ten hold about 18%. Sequencing was performed on blood. The source is a person between 18 and 75 years old in good health.

Here the CDR3 DNA reads TGTGCCAGCAGTTACGCCCTCTACAGCCGCACCGGGGAGCTGTTTTTT. Translation: CASSYALYSRTGELFF. The genes are TRBV6-5 and TRBJ2-2; D remains unclear. Germline CDR1 and CDR2: MNHEY and SVGAGI. CDR3 size: 16 residues. V lost 2 bases and J lost 4, with 14 bases in between.

The J gene is TRBJ1-1, the V gene TRBV18; TRBD1 agrees at 8 bases. Germline-derived CDR1 and CDR2 are KGHSH and LQKENI. CDR3 length: 15 amino acids. V gave up 2 bases and J gave up 3 bases; unmatched junction bases: 5. This chain's CDR3 is CASSPGPGGYTEAFF. The CDR3 nucleotides are TGTGCCAGCTCACCAGGTCCAGGGGGCTACACTGAAGCTTTCTTT.

This clone was detected a few times. The chain combines TRBV29-1 with TRBJ1-2; the match to TRBD1 covers 12 bases. The germline V gene has CDR1 SQVTM and CDR2 ANQGSEA. The CDR3 totals 15 residues. The ends lost 7 bases at V and 2 bases at J; junction bases unmatched: 8. The CDR3 DNA sequence: TGCAGCGCTGGGACAGGGGGCCGTTCAAACTATGGCTACACCTTC. This encodes CSAGTGGRSNYGYTF.

The chain has TRBV4-3 and TRBJ2-7, with D perhaps being TRBD1 or TRBD2 (5 bases each). The V gene's germline CDR1 is LGHNA and CDR2 YSLEER. The CDR3 length is 16 residues. V lost 0 bases and J 4 bases, leaving 16 bases between the germline ends. This CDR3 is CASSQDRTGPSYEQYF. The CDR3 nucleotides read TGCGCCAGCAGCCAAGATAGGACGGGGCCCTCGTACGAGCAGTACTTC.

This clone was counted once. This sequence joins TRBV9 and TRBJ2-7; no reliable D call. V was shortened by 7 bases and J by 1 base, with 9 bases between the two germline ends. Germline lookup yields CDR1 SGDLS and CDR2 YYNGEE. The CDR3 runs 12 residues. CDR3 loop: CASPRSSYEQYF. The CDR3 coding sequence is TGTGCCAGCCCGCGGAGTTCCTACGAGCAGTACTTC. The full variable domain, its missing parts supplied by reference TRBV9 and TRBJ2-7, is DSGVTQTPKHLITATGQRVTLRCSPRSGDLSVYWYQQSLDQGLQFLIQYYNGEERAKGNILERFSAQQFPDLHSELNLSSLELGDSALYFCASPRSSYEQYFGPGTRLTVT.

The chain joins TRBV10-3 to TRBJ1-3; D not resolved. Germline CDR1 and CDR2: ENHRY and SYGVKD. The CDR3 is 15 amino acids. The V end was cut by 4 bases, the J end by 4 bases, with 14 bases between. The CDR3 here is CAISGQLGEGNTIYF. The DNA for the CDR3 is TGTGCCATCAGTGGTCAGCTCGGCGAAGGAAACACCATATATTTT.

This rearrangement joins TRBV7-6 to TRBJ2-1, with D perhaps TRBD1 or TRBD2 (5 bases each). The CDR3 runs to 15 residues. Per the germline V gene, CDR1 is SGHVS and CDR2 is FNYEAQ. V was cut by 5 bases and J by 1 base, with 12 bases left in between. CDR3 residues: CASSEGRRSYNEQFF. CDR3 nucleotides: TGTGCCAGCAGCGAGGGACGGAGGTCCTACAATGAGCAGTTCTTC.

The chain joins TRBV7-2 to TRBJ2-1; 8 positions match TRBD1. The CDR3 contains 15 residues. V was clipped by 6 bases and J by 7 bases; unmatched bases: 11. CDR1 is SGHTA and CDR2 is FQGNSA in the germline V gene. The CDR3 nucleotides are TGTGCCAGCAGTCCTACCGGCCAGGGGGCGAATGAGCAGTTCTTC. This sequence encodes CASSPTGQGANEQFF.

The rearrangement uses TRBV7-9 and TRBJ2-7, with D possibly TRBD2 on 5 matching bases. Germline loops: CDR1 SEHNR, CDR2 FQNEAQ (reference sequence). The germline V and J ends were trimmed by 3 bases and 7 bases, with 13 bases remaining between them. The CDR3 is made up of 13 amino acids. CDR3 loop: CASSLTGVGEQYF. The CDR3 nucleotides read TGTGCCAGCAGCTTGACCGGGGTAGGTGAGCAGTACTTC.

The chain recombines TRBV13 with TRBJ1-6; D remains ambiguous. CDR3 length: 16 residues. CDR1 is PRHDT, CDR2 FYEKMQ, per germline (reference sequence). Trimming pared 2 bases from V and 0 bases from J, leaving 8 bases between. CDR3 nucleotides: TGTGCCAGCAGCTTACAGGTCGCCTCCTATAATTCACCCCTCCACTTT. Residues: CASSLQVASYNSPLHF.

Concerning this clone: Other DNA sequences of this sample code for an identical CDR3. The chain is built from TRBV7-2 and TRBJ2-5, with 9 bases that match TRBD1. This CDR3 region has 14 residues. Germline CDR1 is SGHTA and CDR2 is FQGNSA. J gave up 5 bases and V 5 bases, and 6 bases lay outside the gene matches. CDR3 sequence: CASSLTGGGETQYF. CDR3 DNA: TGTGCCAGCAGCCTTACAGGGGGCGGTGAGACCCAGTACTTC.

In DNA form, the CDR3 reads TGTGCCAGCAGCTTACAGGGTAGCTGGGAAAAACTGTTTTTT. This encodes CASSLQGSWEKLFF. The J gene is TRBJ1-4, the V gene TRBV11-2; maybe TRBD1 (5 bases). Germline CDR1 and CDR2: SGHAT and FQNNGV. CDR3 size: 14 residues. The V end was cut by 2 bases, the J end by 8 bases, with 12 bases between.

The CDR3 region is CAWKPPPRGQGYNSPLHF. The CDR3 bases are TGTGCCTGGAAACCCCCCCCTAGGGGTCAGGGGTATAATTCACCCCTCCACTTT. The chain joins TRBV30 to TRBJ1-6, with D tentatively TRBD1 (6 bases). Trimming stripped 4 bases from V and 4 bases from J, with 23 bases between. The CDR3 totals 18 residues. Germline V CDR1 and CDR2: GTSNPN, SVGIG (reference sequence). Using reference TRBV30 and TRBJ1-6 for the parts outside the CDR3, the full variable domain is SQTIHQWPATLVQPVGSPLSLECTVEGTSNPNLYWYRQAAGRGLQLLFYSVGIGQISSEVPQNLSASRPQDRQFILSSKKLLLSDSGFYLCAWKPPPRGQGYNSPLHFGNGTRLTVT.